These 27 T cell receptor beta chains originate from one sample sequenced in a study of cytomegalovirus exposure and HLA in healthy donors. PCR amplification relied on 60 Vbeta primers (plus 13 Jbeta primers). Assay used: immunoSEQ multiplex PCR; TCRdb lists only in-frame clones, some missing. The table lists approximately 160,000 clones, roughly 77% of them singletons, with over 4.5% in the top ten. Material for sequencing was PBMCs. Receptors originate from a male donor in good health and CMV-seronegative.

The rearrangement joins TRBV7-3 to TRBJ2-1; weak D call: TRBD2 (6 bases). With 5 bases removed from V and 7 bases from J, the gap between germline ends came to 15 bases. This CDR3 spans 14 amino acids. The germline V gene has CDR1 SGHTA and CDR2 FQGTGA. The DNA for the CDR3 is TGTGCCAGCAGCCCCGGGACTTCCCAGAATGAGCAGTTCTTC. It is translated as CASSPGTSQNEQFF.

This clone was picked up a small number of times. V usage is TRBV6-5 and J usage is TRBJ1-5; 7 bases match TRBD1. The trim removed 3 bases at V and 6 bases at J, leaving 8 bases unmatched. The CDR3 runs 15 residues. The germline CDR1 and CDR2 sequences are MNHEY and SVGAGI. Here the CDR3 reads CASSYLRGPGQPQHF. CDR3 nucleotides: TGTGCCAGCAGTTATCTTAGGGGGCCAGGTCAGCCCCAGCATTTT.

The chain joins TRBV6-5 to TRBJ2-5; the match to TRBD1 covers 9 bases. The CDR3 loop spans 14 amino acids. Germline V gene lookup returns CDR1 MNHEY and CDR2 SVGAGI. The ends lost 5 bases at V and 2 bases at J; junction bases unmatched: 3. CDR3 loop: CASSTGTGQETQYF. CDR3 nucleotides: TGTGCCAGCAGTACTGGGACAGGGCAAGAGACCCAGTACTTC.

CDR3 amino acids: CASSFASGRRTGELFF. CDR3 DNA sequence: TGTGCCAGCAGTTTTGCCAGCGGGAGACGGACCGGGGAGCTGTTTTTT. The chain recombines TRBV28 with TRBJ2-2; 8 nucleotides match TRBD2. Germline CDR1 MDHEN, CDR2 SYDVKM. The CDR3 contains 16 residues. V lost 3 bases to trimming and J lost 5 bases; unmatched junction nucleotides: 8.

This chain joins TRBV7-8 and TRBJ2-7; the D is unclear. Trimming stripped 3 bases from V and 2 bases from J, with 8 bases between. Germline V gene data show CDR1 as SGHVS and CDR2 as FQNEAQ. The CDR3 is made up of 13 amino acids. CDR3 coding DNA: TGTGCCAGCAGCTTCTCCGTCCCCTACGAGCAGTACTTC. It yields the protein CASSFSVPYEQYF.

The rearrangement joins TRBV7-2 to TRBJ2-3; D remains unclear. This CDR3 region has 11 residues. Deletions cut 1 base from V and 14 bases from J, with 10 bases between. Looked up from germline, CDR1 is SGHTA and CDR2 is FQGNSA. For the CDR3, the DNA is TGTGCCAGCAGCTTAGTAGCCAGCTTGTATTTT. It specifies CASSLVASLYF.

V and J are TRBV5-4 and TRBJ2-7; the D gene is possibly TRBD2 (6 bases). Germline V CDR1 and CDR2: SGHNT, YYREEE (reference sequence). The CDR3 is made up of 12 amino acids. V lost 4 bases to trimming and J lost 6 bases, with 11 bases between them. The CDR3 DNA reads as TGTGCCAGCAGCCCGGGACTCGGCGAGCAGTACTTC. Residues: CASSPGLGEQYF.

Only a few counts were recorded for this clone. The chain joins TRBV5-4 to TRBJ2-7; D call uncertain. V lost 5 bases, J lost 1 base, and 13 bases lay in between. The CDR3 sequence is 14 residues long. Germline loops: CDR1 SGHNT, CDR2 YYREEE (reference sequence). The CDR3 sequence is CASRPAATSYEQYF. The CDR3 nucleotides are TGTGCCAGCAGGCCGGCGGCTACATCCTACGAGCAGTACTTC.

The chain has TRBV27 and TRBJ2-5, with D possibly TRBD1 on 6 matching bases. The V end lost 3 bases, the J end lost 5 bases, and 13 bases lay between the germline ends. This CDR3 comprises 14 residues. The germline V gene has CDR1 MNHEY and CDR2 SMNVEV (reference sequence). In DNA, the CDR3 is TGTGCCAGCAGTTTGACAGGATTTGGGGAGACCCAGTACTTC. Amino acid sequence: CASSLTGFGETQYF.

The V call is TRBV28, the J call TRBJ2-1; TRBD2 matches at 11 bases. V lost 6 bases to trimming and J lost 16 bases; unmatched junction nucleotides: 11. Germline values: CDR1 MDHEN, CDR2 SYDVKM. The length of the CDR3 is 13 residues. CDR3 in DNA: TGTGCCAGCAGAGACCTCCTAGCGGGAGGCCCCTTCTTC. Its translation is CASRDLLAGGPFF.

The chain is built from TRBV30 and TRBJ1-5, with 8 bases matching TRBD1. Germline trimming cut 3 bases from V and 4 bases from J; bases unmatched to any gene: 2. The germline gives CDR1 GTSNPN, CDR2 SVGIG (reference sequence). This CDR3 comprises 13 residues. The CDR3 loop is CAWSRTGNQPQHF. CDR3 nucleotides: TGTGCCTGGAGCCGGACAGGGAATCAGCCCCAGCATTTT.

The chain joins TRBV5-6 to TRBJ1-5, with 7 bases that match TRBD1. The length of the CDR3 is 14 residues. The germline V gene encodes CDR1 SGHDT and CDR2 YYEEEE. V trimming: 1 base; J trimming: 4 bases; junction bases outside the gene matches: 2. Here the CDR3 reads CASSLLQGNQPQHF. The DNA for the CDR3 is TGTGCCAGCAGCTTGCTACAGGGGAATCAGCCCCAGCATTTT.

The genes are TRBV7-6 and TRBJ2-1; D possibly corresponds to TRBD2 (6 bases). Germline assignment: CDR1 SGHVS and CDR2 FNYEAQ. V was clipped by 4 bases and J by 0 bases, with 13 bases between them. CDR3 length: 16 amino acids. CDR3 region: CASSSLALSSYNEQFF. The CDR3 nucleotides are TGTGCCAGCAGCTCCCTAGCGCTAAGCTCCTACAATGAGCAGTTCTTC. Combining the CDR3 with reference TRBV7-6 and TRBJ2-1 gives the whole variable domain GAGVSQSPRYKVTKRGQDVALRCDPISGHVSLYWYRQALGQGPEFLTYFNYEAQQDKSGLPNDRFSAERPEGSISTLTIQRTEQRDSAMYRCASSSLALSSYNEQFFGPGTRLTVL.

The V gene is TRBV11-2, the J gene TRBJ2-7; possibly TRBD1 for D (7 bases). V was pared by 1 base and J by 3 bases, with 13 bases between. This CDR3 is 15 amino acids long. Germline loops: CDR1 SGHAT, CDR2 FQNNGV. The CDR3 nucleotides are TGTGCCAGCAGCTTAGTAGGCAGGGGGGTCTACGAGCAGTACTTC. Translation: CASSLVGRGVYEQYF.

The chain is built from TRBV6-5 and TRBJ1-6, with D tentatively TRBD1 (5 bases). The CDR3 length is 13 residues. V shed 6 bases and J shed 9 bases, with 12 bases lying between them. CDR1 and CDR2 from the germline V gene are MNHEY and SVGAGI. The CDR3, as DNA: TGTGCCAGCAGCGGGGGGTTCTCTTCACCCCTCCACTTT. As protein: CASSGGFSSPLHF.

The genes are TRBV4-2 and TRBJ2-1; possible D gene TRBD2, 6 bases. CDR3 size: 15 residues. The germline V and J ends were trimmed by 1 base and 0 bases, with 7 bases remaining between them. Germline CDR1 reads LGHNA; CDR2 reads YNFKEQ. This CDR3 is CASSQGLDSYNEQFF. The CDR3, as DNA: TGTGCCAGCAGCCAAGGACTAGACTCCTACAATGAGCAGTTCTTC.

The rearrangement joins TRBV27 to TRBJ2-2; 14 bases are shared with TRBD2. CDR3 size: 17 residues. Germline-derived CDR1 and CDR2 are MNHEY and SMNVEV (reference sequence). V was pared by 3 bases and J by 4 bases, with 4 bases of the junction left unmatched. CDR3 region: CASSLGLAGVTTGELFF. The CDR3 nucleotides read TGTGCCAGCAGTTTGGGACTAGCGGGAGTGACCACCGGGGAGCTGTTTTTT.

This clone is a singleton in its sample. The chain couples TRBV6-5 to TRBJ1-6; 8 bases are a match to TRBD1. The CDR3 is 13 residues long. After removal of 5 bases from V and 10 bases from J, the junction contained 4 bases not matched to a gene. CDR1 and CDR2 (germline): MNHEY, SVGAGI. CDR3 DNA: TGTGCCAGCAGTCATGACAGGGGCTCACCCCTCCACTTT. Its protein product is CASSHDRGSPLHF.

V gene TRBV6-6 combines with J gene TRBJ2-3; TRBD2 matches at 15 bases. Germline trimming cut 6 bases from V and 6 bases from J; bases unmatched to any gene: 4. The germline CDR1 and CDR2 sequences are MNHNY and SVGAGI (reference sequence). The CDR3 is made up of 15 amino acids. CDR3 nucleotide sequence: TGTGCCAGCAGACCCGGGACTAGCGGGGGGGATACGCAGTATTTT. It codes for CASRPGTSGGDTQYF.

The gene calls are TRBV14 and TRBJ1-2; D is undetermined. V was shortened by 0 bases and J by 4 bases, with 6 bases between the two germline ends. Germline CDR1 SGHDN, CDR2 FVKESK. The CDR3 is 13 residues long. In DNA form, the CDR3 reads TGTGCCAGCAGCCAAGAGGGCAGCTATGGCTACACCTTC. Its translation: CASSQEGSYGYTF.

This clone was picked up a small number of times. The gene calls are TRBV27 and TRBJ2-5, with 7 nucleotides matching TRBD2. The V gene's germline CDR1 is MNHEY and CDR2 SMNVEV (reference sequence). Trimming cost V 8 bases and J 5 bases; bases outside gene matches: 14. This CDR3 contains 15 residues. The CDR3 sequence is CASQGRAGVAETQYF. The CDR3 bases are TGTGCCAGCCAAGGGCGGGCGGGAGTTGCTGAGACCCAGTACTTC.

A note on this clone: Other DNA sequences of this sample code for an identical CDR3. CDR3 region: CASSFSYSNQPQHF. The CDR3 bases are TGTGCCAGCAGTTTTAGCTATAGCAATCAGCCCCAGCATTTT. The rearrangement joins TRBV6-6 to TRBJ1-5; D gene ambiguous. Germline V gene lookup returns CDR1 MNHNY and CDR2 SVGAGI (reference sequence). The CDR3 sequence is 14 residues long. V lost 4 bases to trimming and J lost 0 bases, with 7 bases between them.

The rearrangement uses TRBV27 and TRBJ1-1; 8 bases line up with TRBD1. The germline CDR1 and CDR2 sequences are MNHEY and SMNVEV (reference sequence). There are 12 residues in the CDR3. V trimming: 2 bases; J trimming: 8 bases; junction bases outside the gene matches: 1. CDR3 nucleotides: TGTGCCAGCAGTTTAGGGACAGGAGAAGCTTTCTTT. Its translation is CASSLGTGEAFF.

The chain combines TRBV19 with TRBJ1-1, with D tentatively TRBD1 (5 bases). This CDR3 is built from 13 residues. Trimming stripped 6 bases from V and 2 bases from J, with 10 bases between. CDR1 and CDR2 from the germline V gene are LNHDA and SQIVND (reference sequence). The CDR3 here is CASRRQSNTEAFF. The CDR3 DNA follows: TGTGCCAGTAGAAGACAGAGTAACACTGAAGCTTTCTTT.

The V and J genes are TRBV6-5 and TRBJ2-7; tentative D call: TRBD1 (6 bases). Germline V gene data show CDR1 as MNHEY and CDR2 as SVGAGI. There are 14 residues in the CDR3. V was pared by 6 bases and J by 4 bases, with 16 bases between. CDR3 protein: CASSRDDRIYEQYF. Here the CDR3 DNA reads TGTGCCAGCAGCCGAGACGACAGGATTTACGAGCAGTACTTC.

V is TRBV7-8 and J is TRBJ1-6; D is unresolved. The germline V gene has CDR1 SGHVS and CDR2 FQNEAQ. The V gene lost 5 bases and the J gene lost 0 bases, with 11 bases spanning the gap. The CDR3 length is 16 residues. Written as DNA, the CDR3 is TGTGCCAGCAGCCTGGTCGATAGCTCCTATAATTCACCCCTCCACTTT. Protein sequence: CASSLVDSSYNSPLHF.

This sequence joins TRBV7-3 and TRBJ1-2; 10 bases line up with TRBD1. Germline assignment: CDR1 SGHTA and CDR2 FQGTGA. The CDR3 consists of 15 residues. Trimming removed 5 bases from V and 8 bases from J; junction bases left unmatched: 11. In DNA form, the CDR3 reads TGTGCCAGCAGCACAAGACAGGGGGCACTGGAGGGCTACACCTTC. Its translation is CASSTRQGALEGYTF.